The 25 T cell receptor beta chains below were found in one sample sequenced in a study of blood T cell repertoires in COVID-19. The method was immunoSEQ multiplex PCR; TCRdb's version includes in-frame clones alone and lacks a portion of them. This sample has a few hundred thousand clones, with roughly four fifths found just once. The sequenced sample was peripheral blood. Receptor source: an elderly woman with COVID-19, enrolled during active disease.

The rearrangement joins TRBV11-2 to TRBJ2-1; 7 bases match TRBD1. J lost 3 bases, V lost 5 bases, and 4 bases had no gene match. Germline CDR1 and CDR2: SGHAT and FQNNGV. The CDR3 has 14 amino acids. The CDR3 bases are TGTGCCAGCAGCCCGGGACAGAACTACAATGAGCAGTTCTTC. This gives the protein CASSPGQNYNEQFF.

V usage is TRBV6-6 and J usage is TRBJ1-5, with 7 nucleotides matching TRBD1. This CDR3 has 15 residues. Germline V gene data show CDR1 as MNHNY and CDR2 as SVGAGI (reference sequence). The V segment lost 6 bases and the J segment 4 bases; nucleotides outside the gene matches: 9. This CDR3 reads CASSPGQLTNQPQHF. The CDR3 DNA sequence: TGTGCCAGCAGCCCGGGACAGCTTACGAATCAGCCCCAGCATTTT.

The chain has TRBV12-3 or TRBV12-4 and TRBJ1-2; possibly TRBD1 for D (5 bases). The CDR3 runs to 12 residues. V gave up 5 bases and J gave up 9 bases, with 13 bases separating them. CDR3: CASSPSGGSYTF. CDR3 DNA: TGTGCCAGCAGTCCCAGCGGGGGGAGCTACACCTTC.

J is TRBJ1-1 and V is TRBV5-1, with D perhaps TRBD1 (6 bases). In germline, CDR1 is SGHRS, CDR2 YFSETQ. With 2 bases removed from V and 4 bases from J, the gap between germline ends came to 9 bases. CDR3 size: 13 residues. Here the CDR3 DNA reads TGCGCCAGCAGCTTATTCAGGGGCACTGAAGCTTTCTTT. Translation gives CASSLFRGTEAFF.

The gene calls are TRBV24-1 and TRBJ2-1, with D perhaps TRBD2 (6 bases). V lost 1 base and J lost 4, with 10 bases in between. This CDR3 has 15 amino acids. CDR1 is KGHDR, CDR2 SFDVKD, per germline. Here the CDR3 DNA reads TGTGCCACCAGTGATTTTCGGGGGTCGTACAATGAGCAGTTCTTC. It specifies CATSDFRGSYNEQFF.

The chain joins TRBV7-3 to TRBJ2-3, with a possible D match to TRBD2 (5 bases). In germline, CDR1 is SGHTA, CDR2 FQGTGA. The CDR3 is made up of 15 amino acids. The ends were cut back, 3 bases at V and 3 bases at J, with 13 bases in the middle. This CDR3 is CASSLSGMGTDTQYF. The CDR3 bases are TGTGCCAGCAGCTTGAGCGGCATGGGAACAGATACGCAGTATTTT.

CDR3 loop: CASSLVGGGQSNQPQHF. The CDR3, as DNA: TGTGCCAGCAGCTTAGTAGGTGGGGGACAGTCCAATCAGCCCCAGCATTTT. This chain links TRBV7-2 with TRBJ1-5, with 7 bases fitting TRBD1. This CDR3 contains 17 residues. Germline values: CDR1 SGHTA, CDR2 FQGNSA. V lost 1 base and J lost 3; bases outside the gene matches: 9. Variable domain in full (rest from reference TRBV7-2 and TRBJ1-5): GAGVSQSPSNKVTEKGKDVELRCDPISGHTALYWYRQSLGQGLEFLIYFQGNSAPDKSGLPSDRFSAERTGGSVSTLTIQRTQQEDSAVYLCASSLVGGGQSNQPQHFGDGTRLSIL.

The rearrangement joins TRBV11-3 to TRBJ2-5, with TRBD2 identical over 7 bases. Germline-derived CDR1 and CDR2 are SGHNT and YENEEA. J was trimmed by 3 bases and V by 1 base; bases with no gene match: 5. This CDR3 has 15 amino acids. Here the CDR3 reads CASSLGGTNKETQYF. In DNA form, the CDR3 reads TGTGCCAGCAGCTTAGGCGGGACTAACAAAGAGACCCAGTACTTC.

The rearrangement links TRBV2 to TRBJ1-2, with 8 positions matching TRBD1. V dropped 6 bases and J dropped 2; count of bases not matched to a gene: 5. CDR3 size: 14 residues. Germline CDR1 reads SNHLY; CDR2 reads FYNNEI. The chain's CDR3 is CASRGGQANYGYTF. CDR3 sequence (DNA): TGTGCCAGCAGGGGGGGACAGGCGAACTATGGCTACACCTTC.

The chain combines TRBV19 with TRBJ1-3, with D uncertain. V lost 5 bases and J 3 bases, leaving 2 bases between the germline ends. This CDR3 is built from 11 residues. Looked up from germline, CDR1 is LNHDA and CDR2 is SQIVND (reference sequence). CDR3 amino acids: CASSLGNTIYF. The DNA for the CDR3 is TGTGCCAGTAGTCTTGGAAACACCATATATTTT.

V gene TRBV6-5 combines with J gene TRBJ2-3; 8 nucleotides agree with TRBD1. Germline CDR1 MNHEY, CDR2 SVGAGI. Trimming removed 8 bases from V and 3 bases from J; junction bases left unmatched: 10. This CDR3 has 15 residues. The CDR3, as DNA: TGTGCCAGCGCCCGACAGGGGATGAGAACAGATACGCAGTATTTT. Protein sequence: CASARQGMRTDTQYF.

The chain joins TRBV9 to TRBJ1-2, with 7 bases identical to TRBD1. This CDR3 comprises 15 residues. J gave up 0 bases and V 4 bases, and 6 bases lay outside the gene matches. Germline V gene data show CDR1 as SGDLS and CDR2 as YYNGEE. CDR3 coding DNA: TGTGCCAGCAGCAGCCGGACAGGAACTAACTATGGCTACACCTTC. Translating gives CASSSRTGTNYGYTF.

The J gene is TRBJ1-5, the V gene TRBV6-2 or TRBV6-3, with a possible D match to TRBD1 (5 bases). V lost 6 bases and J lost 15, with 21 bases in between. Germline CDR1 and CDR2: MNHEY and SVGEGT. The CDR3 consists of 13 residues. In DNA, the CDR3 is TGTGCCAGCAGCAGCCTCGGGGCAAAGCGGGGGCATTTT. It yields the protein CASSSLGAKRGHF.

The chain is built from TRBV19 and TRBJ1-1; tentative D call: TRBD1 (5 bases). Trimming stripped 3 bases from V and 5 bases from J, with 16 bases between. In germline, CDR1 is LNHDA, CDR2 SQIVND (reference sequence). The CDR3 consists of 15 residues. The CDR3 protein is CASSIYRKSWTEAFF. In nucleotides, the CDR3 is TGTGCCAGTAGTATTTACAGGAAAAGTTGGACTGAAGCTTTCTTT.

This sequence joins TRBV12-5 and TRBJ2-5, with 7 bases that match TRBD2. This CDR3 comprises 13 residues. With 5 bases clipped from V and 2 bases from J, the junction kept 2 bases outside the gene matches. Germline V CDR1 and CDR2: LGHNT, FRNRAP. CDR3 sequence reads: CASGRDYQETQYF. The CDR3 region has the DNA TGTGCTAGTGGTAGGGACTATCAAGAGACCCAGTACTTC.

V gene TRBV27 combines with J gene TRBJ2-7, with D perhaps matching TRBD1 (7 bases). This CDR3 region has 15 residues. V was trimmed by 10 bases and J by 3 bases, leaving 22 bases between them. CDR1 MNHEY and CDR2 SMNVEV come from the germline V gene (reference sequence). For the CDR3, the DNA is TGTGCCACCAGGGTACGCAGGGGGGATAACTACGAGCAGTACTTC. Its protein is CATRVRRGDNYEQYF.

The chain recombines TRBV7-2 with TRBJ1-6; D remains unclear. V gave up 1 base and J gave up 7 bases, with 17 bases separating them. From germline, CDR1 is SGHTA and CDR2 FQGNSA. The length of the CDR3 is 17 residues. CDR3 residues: CASSLGARAGFNSPLHF. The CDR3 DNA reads TGTGCCAGCAGCTTAGGCGCCCGGGCGGGCTTCAATTCACCCCTCCACTTT.

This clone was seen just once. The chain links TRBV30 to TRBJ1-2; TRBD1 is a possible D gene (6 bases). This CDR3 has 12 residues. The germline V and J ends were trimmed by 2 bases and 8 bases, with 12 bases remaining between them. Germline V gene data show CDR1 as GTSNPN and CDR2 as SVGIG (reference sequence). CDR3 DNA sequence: TGTGCCTGGAGTCCGGACAGTCGAGGCTACACCTTC. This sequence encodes CAWSPDSRGYTF. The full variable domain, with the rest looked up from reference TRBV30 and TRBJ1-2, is SQTIHQWPATLVQPVGSPLSLECTVEGTSNPNLYWYRQAAGRGLQLLFYSVGIGQISSEVPQNLSASRPQDRQFILSSKKLLLSDSGFYLCAWSPDSRGYTFGSGTRLTVV.

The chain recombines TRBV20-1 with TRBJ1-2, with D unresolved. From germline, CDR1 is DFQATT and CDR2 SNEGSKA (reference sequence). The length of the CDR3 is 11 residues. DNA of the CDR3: TGCAGCTCCGCTACGAACGGTGGCTACACCTTC. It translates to CSSATNGGYTF.

DNA of the CDR3: TGTGCCAGCAGCCCCGGGACATTGGGCAATGAGCAGTTCTTC. It codes for CASSPGTLGNEQFF. The chain is built from TRBV9 and TRBJ2-1; the D gene is possibly TRBD1 (6 bases). The CDR3 length is 14 residues. V was pared by 4 bases and J by 6 bases, with 14 bases between. The germline gives CDR1 SGDLS, CDR2 YYNGEE. Based on the CDR3 plus reference TRBV9 and TRBJ2-1, the full variable domain is DSGVTQTPKHLITATGQRVTLRCSPRSGDLSVYWYQQSLDQGLQFLIQYYNGEERAKGNILERFSAQQFPDLHSELNLSSLELGDSALYFCASSPGTLGNEQFFGPGTRLTVL.

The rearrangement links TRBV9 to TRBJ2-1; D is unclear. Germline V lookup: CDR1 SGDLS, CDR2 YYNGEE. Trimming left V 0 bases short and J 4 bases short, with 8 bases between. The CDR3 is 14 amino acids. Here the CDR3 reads CASSVDYIYNEQFF. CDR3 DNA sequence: TGTGCCAGCAGCGTAGATTATATTTACAATGAGCAGTTCTTC.

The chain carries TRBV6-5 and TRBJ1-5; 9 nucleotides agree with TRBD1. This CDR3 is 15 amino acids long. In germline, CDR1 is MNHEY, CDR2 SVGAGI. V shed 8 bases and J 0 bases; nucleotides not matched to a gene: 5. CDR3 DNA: TGTGCCAGCCTACTGACAGGGGGTAGCAATCAGCCCCAGCATTTT. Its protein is CASLLTGGSNQPQHF.

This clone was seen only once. The CDR3 DNA follows: TGTGCCAGCGCACCCTCGTTCGGGGGGATTACAGGCTACACCTTC. Translated: CASAPSFGGITGYTF. This chain uses TRBV3-1 (or the pseudogene TRBV3-2) with TRBJ1-2; possible D gene TRBD1, 5 bases. The germline V and J ends were trimmed by 8 bases and 8 bases, with 24 bases remaining between them. Germline-derived CDR1 and CDR2 are LGHDT and YNNKEL (reference sequence). This CDR3 has 15 residues.

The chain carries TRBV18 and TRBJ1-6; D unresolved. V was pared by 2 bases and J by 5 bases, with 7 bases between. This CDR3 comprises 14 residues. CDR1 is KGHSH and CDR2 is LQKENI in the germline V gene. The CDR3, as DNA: TGTGCCAGCTCACCAGGCACCGATAATTCACCCCTCCACTTT. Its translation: CASSPGTDNSPLHF.

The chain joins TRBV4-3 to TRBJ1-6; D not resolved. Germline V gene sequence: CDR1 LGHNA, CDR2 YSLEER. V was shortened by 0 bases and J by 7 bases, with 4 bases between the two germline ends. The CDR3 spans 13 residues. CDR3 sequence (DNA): TGCGCCAGCAGCCAAGACCTAAATTCACCCCTCCACTTT. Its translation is CASSQDLNSPLHF.